This TCR beta chain emerged from a study of blood T cell repertoires in COVID-19. Germline CDR1 is SEHNR and CDR2 is FQNEAQ (reference sequence). The ends lost 3 bases at V and 5 bases at J; junction bases unmatched: 6. The CDR3 length is 14 residues. Per the study methods: Reference gene primers were amplified, and this amplification served to estimate nucleated cell counts. The data were produced by immunoSEQ multiplex PCR, yet TCRdb's version contains in-frame clones alone and is incomplete. V and J calls and clone size are those listed in that table; D and trimming were worked out from the DNA. Of roughly 400,000 clones in the sample, 75% to 90% are singletons; the top ten hold around 1.1%.

The receptor was isolated from a man aged 30-40 years who had recovered from COVID-19. This chain links TRBV7-9 with TRBJ2-7; 8 nucleotides agree with TRBD1. Sequencing was performed on PBMCs or T cells enriched from blood (not recorded which). In DNA form, the CDR3 reads TGTGCCAGCAGCTTGGACAGGGCGGATCACGAGCAGTACTTC. Protein product: CASSLDRADHEQYF.